The clone carrying this TCR beta chain has a handful of counts. Its antigen is as yet unknown. This sample is part of a study of T-cell memory formation after mild COVID-19. Overall study context: Largely donor-specific sequence clusters came from two donors.

CDR1 is SQVTM and CDR2 is ANQGSEA in the germline V gene. V trimming: 5 bases; J trimming: 1 base; junction bases outside the gene matches: 9. The CDR3 extends over 15 amino acids. The study, taken as a whole, reports: Clones contracting across day 15 to 85 had a balanced CD4/CD8 profile; later expanding clones leaned CD4+. Contracting CD4+ clones lay largely in CM and EM, with CD8+ ones residing in EMRA. In pre-infection memory, a portion of responding clones appeared, which suggested that cross-reactive memory joined.

One entry per CDR3 protein results from TCRdb running MiXCR on the 5' RACE reads. The sample shows 400,000 to 500,000 distinct CDR3 sequences, over 15% of them seen only once. The clonotype originates from an adult woman who had mild COVID-19 (a few samples of this study predate the infection). Cell type and time point are not known. The sequencing input was PBMCs or a T cell subset sorted from them (not recorded which). V usage is TRBV29-1 and J usage is TRBJ2-3; 7 positions match TRBD1. The CDR3 region has the DNA TGCAGCGTTACCAGTTCCCAGGGGGGCACAGATACGCAGTATTTT. It translates to CSVTSSQGGTDTQYF.